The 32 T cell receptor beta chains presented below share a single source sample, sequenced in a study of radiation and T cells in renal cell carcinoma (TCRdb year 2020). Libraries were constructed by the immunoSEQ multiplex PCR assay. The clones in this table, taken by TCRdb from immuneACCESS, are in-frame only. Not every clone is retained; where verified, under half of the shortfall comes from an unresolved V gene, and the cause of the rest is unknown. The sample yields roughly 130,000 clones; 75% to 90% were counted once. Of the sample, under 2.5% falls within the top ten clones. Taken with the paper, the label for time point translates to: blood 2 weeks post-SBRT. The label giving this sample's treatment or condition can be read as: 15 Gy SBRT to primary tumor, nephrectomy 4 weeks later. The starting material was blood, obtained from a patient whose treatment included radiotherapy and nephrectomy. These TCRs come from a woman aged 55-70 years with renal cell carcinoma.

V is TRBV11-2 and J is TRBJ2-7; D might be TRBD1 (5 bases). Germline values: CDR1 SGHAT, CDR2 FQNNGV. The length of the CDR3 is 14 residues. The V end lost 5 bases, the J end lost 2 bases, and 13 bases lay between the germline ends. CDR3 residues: CASSEGVHPYEQYF. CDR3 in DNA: TGTGCCAGCAGCGAAGGGGTCCATCCCTACGAGCAGTACTTC.

Here the CDR3 reads CASSYGSNQPQHF. In DNA, the CDR3 is TGTGCCAGCAGTTACGGGAGCAATCAGCCCCAGCATTTT. V is TRBV6-6 and J is TRBJ1-5; D is uncertain. This CDR3 has 13 residues. Trimming stripped 2 bases from V and 1 base from J, with 3 bases between. From germline, CDR1 is MNHNY and CDR2 SVGAGI (reference sequence).

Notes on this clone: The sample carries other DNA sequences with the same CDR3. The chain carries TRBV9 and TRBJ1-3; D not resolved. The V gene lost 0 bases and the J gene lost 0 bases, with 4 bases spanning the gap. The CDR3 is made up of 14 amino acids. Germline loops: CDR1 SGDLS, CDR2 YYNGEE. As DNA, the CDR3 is TGTGCCAGCAGCGTAGGCAGCTCTGGAAACACCATATATTTT. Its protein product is CASSVGSSGNTIYF.

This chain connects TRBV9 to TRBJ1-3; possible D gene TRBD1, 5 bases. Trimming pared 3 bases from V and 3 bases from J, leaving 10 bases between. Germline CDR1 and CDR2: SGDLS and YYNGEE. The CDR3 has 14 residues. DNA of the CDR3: TGTGCCAGCAGCGGCCATGGGGGTGGAAACACCATATATTTT. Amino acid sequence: CASSGHGGGNTIYF.

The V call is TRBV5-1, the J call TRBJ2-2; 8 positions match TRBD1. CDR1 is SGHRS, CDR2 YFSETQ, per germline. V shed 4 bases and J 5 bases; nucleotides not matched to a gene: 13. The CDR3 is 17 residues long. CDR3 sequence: CASSTGTFRGLTGELFF. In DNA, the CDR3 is TGCGCCAGCAGCACCGGAACTTTCAGGGGGCTAACCGGGGAGCTGTTTTTT.

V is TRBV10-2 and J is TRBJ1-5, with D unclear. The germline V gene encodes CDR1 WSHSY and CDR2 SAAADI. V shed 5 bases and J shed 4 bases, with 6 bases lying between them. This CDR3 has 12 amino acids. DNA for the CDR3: TGCGCCAGCAGTCCGCCTAATCAGCCCCAGCATTTT. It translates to CASSPPNQPQHF.

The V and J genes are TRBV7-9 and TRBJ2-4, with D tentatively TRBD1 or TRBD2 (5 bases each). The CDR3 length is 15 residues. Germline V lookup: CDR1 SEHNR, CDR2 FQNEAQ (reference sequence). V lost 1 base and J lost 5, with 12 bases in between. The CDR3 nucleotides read TGTGCCAGCAGCTTAGTATCCGGGGCCCAAAACATTCAGTACTTC. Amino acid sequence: CASSLVSGAQNIQYF.

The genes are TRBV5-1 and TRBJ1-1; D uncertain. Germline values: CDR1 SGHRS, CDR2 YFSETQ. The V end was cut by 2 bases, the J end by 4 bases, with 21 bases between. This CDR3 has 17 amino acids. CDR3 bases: TGCGCCAGCAGCTTCCGCCTTCCGGGCCCGGAGAGCACTGAAGCTTTCTTT. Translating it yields CASSFRLPGPESTEAFF.

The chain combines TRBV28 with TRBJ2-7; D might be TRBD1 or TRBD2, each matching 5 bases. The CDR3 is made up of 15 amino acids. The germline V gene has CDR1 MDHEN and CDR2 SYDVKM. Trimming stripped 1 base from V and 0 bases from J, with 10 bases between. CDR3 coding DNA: TGTGCCAGCAGTTTATCGGGGCCCCCCTCCTACGAGCAGTACTTC. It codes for CASSLSGPPSYEQYF.

The CDR3, as DNA: TGTGCCAGCAGTTTAGGATGGGGTGGGGTTCGAGGCGAGCAGTACTTC. It codes for CASSLGWGGVRGEQYF. The rearrangement joins TRBV27 to TRBJ2-7; D uncertain. The CDR3 runs to 16 residues. Germline CDR1 reads MNHEY; CDR2 reads SMNVEV (reference sequence). V gave up 2 bases and J gave up 6 bases, with 20 bases separating them.

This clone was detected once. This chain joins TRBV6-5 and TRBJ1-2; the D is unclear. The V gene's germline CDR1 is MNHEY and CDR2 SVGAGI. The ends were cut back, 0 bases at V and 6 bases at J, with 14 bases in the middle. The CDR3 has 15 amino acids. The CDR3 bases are TGTGCCAGCAGTTACTCCCCGCCGGGTGGGGATGGCTACACCTTC. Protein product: CASSYSPPGGDGYTF.

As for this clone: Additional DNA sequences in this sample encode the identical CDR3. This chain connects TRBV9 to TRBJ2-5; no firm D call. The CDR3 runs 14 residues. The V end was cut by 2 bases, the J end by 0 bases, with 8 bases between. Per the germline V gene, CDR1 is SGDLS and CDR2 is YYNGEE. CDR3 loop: CASSVTGYQETQYF. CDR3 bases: TGTGCCAGCAGCGTTACCGGGTACCAAGAGACCCAGTACTTC.

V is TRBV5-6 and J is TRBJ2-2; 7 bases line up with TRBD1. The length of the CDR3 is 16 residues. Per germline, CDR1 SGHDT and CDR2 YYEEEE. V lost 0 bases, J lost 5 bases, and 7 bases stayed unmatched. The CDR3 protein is CASSLVGRGLTGELFF. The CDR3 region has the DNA TGTGCCAGCAGCTTGGTTGGAAGGGGGCTTACCGGGGAGCTGTTTTTT.

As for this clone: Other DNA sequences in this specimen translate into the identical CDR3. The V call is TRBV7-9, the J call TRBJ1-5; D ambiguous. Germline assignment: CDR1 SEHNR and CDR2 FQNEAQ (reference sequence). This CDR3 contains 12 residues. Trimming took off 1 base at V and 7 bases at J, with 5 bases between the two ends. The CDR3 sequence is CASSLEGQPQHF. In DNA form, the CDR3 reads TGTGCCAGCAGCTTAGAAGGACAGCCCCAGCATTTT. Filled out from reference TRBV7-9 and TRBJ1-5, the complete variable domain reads DTGVSQNPRHKITKRGQNVTFRCDPISEHNRLYWYRQTLGQGPEFLTYFQNEAQLEKSRLLSDRFSAERPKGSFSTLEIQRTEQGDSAMYLCASSLEGQPQHFGDGTRLSIL.

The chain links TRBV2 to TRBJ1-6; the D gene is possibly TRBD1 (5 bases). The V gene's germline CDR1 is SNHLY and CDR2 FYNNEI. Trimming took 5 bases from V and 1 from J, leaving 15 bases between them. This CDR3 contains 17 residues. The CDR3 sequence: CASSSTGGTSYNSPLHF. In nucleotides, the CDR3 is TGTGCCAGCAGTTCAACGGGGGGTACGTCCTATAATTCACCCCTCCACTTT.

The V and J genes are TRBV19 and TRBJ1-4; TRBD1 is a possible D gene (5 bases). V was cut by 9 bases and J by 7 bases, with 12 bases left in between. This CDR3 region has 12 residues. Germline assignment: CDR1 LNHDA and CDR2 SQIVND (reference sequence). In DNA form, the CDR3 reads TGTGCCAGCCGGGCAGGGCGTGAAAAACTGTTTTTT. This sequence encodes CASRAGREKLFF.

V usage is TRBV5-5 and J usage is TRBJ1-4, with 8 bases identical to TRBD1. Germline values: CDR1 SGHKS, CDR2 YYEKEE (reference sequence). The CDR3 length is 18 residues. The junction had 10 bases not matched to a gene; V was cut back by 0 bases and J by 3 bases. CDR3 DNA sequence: TGTGCCAGCAGCTTGGGGGCAGGACAGGGTGCGGCTAATGAAAAACTGTTTTTT. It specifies CASSLGAGQGAANEKLFF. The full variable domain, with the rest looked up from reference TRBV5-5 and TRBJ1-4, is DAGVTQSPTHLIKTRGQQVTLRCSPISGHKSVSWYQQVLGQGPQFIFQYYEKEERGRGNFPDRFSARQFPNYSSELNVNALLLGDSALYLCASSLGAGQGAANEKLFFGSGTQLSVL.

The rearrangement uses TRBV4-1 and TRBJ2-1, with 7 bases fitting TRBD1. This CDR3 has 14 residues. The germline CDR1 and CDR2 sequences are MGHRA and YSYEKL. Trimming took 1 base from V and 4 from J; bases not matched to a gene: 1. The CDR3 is CASSQGDRYNEQFF. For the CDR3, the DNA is TGCGCCAGCAGCCAAGGGGACAGATACAATGAGCAGTTCTTC.

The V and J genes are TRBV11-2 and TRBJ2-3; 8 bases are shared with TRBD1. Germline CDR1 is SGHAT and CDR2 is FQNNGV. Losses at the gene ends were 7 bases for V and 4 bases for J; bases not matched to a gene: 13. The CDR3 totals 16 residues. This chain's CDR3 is CASKLQGAHGSDTQYF. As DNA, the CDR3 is TGTGCCAGCAAACTGCAGGGGGCGCATGGGTCAGATACGCAGTATTTT.

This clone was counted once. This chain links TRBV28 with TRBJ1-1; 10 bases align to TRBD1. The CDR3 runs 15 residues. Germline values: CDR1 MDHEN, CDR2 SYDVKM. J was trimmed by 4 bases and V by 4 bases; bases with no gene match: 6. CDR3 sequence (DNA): TGTGCCAGCAGTTATTACCGGGACAGGGGCACTGAAGCTTTCTTT. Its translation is CASSYYRDRGTEAFF.

CDR3 residues: CASSYEGTEAFF. The CDR3 nucleotides are TGTGCCAGCAGTTACGAGGGGACTGAAGCTTTCTTT. The V call is TRBV6-5, the J call TRBJ1-1; possible D gene TRBD1, 5 bases. In germline, CDR1 is MNHEY, CDR2 SVGAGI. The CDR3 sequence is 12 residues long. The ends were cut back, 2 bases at V and 5 bases at J, with 6 bases in the middle.

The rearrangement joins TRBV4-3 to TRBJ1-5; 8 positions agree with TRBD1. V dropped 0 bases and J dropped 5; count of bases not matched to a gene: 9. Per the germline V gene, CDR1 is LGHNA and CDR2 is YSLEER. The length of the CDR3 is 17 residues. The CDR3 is CASSQEVEAGGYQPQHF. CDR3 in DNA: TGCGCCAGCAGCCAAGAAGTTGAGGCAGGGGGCTATCAGCCCCAGCATTTT.

DNA for the CDR3: TGTGCCAGCAGCTTGGGATCGGACAGGGTGAATGAGCAGTTCTTC. It yields the protein CASSLGSDRVNEQFF. The rearrangement joins TRBV5-4 to TRBJ2-1; 8 bases map to TRBD1. CDR3 length equals 15 residues. J was trimmed by 7 bases and V by 0 bases; bases with no gene match: 6. Germline V gives CDR1 SGHNT, CDR2 YYREEE (reference sequence).

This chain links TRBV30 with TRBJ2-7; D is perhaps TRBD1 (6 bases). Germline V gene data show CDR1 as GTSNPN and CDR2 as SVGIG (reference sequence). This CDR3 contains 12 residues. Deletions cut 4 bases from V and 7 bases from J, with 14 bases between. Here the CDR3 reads CAWTGTTGEQYF. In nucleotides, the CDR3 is TGTGCCTGGACCGGGACAACGGGGGAGCAGTACTTC.

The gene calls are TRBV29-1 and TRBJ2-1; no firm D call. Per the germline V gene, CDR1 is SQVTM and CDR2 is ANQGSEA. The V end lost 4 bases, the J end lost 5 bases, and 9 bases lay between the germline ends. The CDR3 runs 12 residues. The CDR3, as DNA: TGCAGCGTTGTGAGTGGGCACAATGAGCAGTTCTTC. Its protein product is CSVVSGHNEQFF.

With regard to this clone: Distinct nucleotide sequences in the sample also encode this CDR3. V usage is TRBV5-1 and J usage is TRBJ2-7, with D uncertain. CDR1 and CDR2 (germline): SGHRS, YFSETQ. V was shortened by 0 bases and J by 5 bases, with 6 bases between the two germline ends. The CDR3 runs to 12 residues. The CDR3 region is CASSLGLDEQYF. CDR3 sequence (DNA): TGCGCCAGCAGCTTGGGGCTGGACGAGCAGTACTTC.

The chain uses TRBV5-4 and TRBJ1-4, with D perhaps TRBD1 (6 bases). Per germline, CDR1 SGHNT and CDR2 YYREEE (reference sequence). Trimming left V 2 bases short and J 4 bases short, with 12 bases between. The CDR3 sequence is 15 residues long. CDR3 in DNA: TGTGCCAGCAGCTTTCAGGCAGGGGTTAATGAAAAACTGTTTTTT. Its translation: CASSFQAGVNEKLFF.

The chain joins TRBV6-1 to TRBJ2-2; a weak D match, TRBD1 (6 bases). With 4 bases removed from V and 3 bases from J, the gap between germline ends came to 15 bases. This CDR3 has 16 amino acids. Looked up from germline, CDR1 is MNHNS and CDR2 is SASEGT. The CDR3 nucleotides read TGTGCCAGCAGTGCCAACCCCCGACAGGACACCGGGGAGCTGTTTTTT. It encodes CASSANPRQDTGELFF.

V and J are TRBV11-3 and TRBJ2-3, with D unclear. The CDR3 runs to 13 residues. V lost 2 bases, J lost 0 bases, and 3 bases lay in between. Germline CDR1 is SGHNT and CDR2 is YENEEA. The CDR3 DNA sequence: TGTGCCAGCAGCTTATCTAGCACAGATACGCAGTATTTT. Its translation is CASSLSSTDTQYF.

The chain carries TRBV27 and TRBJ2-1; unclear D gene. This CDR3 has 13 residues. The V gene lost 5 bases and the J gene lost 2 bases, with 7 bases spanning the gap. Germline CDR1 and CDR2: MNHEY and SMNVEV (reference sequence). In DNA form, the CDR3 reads TGTGCCAGCAGTGGCCAACCCTACAATGAGCAGTTCTTC. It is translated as CASSGQPYNEQFF.

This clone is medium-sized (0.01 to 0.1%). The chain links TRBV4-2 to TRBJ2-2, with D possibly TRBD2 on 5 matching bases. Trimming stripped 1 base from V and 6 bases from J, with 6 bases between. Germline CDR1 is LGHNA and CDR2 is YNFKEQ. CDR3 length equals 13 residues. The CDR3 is CASSQAGSGELFF. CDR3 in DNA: TGTGCCAGCAGCCAAGCGGGGTCCGGGGAGCTGTTTTTT.

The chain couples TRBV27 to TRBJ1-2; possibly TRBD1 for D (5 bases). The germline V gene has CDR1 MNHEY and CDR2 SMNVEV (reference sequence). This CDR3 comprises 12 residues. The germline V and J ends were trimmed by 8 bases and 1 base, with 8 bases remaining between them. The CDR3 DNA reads TGTGCCAGCTCGGGACGTAACTATGGCTACACCTTC. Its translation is CASSGRNYGYTF.